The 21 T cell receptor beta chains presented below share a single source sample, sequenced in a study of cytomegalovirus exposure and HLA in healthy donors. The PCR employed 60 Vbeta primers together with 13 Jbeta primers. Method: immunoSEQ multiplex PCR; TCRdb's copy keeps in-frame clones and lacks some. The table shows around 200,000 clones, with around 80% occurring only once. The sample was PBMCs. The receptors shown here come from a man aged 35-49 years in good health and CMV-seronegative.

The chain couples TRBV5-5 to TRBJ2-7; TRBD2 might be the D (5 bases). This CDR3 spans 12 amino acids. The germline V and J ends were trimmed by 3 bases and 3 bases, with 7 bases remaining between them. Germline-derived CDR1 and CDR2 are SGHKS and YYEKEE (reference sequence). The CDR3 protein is CASSSGGYEQYF. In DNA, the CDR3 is TGTGCCAGCAGCTCTGGAGGCTACGAGCAGTACTTC. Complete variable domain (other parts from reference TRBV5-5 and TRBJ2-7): DAGVTQSPTHLIKTRGQQVTLRCSPISGHKSVSWYQQVLGQGPQFIFQYYEKEERGRGNFPDRFSARQFPNYSSELNVNALLLGDSALYLCASSSGGYEQYFGPGTRLTVT.

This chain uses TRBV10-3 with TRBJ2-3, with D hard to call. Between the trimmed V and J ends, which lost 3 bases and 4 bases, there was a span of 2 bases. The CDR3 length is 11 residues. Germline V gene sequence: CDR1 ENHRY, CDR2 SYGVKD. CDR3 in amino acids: CAISDSDTQYF. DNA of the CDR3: TGTGCCATCAGTGACTCAGATACGCAGTATTTT.

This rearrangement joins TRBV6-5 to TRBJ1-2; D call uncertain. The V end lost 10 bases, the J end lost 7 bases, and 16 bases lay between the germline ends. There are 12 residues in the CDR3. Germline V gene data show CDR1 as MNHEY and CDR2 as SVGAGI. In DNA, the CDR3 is TGTGCCACCCGGAGGGCCTCCGCTGGCTACACCTTC. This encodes CATRRASAGYTF.

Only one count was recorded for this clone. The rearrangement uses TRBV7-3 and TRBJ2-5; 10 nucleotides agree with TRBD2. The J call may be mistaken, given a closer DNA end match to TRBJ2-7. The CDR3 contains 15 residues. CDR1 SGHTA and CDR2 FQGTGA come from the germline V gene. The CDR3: CASSLGSSGSYEQYF. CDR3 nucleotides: TGTGCCAGCAGCTTAGGGTCTAGCGGGAGTTACGAGCAGTACTTC.

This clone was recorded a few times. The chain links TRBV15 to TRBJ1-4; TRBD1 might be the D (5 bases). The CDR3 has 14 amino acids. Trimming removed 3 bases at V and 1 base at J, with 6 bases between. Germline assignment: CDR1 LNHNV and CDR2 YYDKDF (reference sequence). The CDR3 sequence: CATSSGGTNEKLFF. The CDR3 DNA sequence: TGTGCCACCAGCAGCGGGGGAACTAATGAAAAACTGTTTTTT.

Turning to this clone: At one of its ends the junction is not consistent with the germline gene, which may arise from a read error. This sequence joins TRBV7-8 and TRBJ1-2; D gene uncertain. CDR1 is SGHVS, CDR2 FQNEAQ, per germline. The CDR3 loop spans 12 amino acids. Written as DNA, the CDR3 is TGTACCAGCAGCTCCCCGGTAGATGGCTACACCTTC. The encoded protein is CTSSSPVDGYTF.

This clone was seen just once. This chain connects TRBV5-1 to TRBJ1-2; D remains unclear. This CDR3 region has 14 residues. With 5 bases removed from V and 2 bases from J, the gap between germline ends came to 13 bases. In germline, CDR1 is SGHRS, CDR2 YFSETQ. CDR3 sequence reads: CASRTTGMNYGYTF. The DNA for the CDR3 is TGCGCCAGCAGAACTACCGGCATGAACTATGGCTACACCTTC.

The CDR3 loop reads CASSFELAGTGELFF. Here the CDR3 DNA reads TGTGCCAGCAGCTTTGAACTAGCGGGCACCGGGGAGCTGTTTTTT. This sequence joins TRBV7-6 and TRBJ2-2; 9 nucleotides agree with TRBD2. Germline CDR1 reads SGHVS; CDR2 reads FNYEAQ. J was trimmed by 4 bases and V by 3 bases; bases with no gene match: 3. This CDR3 has 15 residues.

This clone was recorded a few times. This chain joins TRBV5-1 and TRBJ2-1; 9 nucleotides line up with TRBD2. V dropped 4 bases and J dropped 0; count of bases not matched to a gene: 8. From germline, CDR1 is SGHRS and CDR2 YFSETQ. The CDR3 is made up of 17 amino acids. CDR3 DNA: TGCGCCAGCAGCCTTAGCGGGAGCGCCAGCTCCTACAATGAGCAGTTCTTC. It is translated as CASSLSGSASSYNEQFF.

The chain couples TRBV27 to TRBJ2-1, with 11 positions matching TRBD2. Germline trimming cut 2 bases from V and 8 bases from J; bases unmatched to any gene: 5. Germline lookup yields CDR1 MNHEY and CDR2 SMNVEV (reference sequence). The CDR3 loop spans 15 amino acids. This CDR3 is CASSLILAGVHEQFF. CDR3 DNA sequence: TGTGCCAGCAGTTTAATACTAGCGGGAGTACATGAGCAGTTCTTC.

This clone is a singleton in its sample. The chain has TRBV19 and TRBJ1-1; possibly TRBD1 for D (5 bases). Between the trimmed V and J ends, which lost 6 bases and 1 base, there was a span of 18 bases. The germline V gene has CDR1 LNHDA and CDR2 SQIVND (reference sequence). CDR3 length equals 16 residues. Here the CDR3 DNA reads TGTGCCAGTAGCTCCTCCGGTGGACACCAGAACACTGAAGCTTTCTTT. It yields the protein CASSSSGGHQNTEAFF.

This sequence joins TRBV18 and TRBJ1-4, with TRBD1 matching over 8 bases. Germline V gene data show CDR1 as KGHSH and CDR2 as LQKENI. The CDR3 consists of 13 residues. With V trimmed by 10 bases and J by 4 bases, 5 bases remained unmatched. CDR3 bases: TGTGCCACCGCGACAGGGGTTAATGAAAAACTGTTTTTT. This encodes CATATGVNEKLFF.

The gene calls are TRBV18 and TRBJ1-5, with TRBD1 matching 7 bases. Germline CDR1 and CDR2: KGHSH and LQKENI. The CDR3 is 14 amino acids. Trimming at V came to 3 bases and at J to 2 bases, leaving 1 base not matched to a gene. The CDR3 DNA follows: TGTGCCAGCTCACCTACAGGGGGCAATCAGCCCCAGCATTTT. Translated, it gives CASSPTGGNQPQHF.

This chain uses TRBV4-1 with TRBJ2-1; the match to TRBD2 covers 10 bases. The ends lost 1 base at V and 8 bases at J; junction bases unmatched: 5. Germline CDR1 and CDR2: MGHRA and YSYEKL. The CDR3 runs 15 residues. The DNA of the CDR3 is TGCGCCAGCAGCCAAGTCTTAGCGGGAGGTGATGAGCAGTTCTTC. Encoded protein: CASSQVLAGGDEQFF.

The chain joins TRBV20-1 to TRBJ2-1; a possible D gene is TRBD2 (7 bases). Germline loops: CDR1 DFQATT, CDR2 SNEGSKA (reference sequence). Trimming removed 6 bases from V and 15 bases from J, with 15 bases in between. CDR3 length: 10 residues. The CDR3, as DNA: TGCAGTGCCCCAGTCGGGGGGCGGTTCTTC. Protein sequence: CSAPVGGRFF.

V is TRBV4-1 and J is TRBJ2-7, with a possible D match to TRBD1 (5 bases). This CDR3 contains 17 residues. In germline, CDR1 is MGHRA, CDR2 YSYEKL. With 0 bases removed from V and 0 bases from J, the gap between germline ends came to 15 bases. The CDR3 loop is CASSQEGDRYFSYEQYF. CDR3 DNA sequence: TGCGCCAGCAGCCAAGAAGGCGACAGATACTTCTCCTACGAGCAGTACTTC.

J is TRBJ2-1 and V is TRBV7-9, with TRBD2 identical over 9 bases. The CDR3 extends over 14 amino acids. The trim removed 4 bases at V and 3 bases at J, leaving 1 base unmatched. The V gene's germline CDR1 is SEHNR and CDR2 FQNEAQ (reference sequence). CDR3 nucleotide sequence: TGTGCCAGCAGCTCAGCGGGAGGCTACAATGAGCAGTTCTTC. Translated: CASSSAGGYNEQFF.

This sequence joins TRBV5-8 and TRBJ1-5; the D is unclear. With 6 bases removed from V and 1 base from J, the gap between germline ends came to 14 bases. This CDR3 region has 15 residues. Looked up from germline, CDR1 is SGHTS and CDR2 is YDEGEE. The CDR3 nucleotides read TGTGCCAGCACCCCGGGTCTACACAGCAATCAGCCCCAGCATTTT. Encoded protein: CASTPGLHSNQPQHF.

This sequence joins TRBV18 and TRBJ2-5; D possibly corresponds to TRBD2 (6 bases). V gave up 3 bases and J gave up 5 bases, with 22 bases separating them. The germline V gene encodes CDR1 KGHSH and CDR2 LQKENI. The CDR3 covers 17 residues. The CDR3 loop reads CASSPLALAREGETQYF. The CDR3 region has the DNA TGTGCCAGCTCACCTCTGGCCCTAGCGCGAGAGGGGGAGACCCAGTACTTC.

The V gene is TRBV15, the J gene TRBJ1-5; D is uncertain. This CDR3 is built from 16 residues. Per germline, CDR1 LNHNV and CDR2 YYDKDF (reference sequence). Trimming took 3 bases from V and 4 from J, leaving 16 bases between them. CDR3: CATSRGAGGVNQPQHF. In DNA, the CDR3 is TGTGCCACCAGCAGGGGCGCCGGAGGAGTAAATCAGCCCCAGCATTTT.

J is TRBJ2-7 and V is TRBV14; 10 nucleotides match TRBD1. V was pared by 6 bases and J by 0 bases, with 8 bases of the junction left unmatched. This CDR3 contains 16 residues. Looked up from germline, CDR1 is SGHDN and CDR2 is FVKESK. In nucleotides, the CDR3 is TGTGCCAGCAGTCGTTGGGACAGGGGAGGCTCCTACGAGCAGTACTTC. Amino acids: CASSRWDRGGSYEQYF.